The clone carrying this T cell receptor (beta chain) was seen more than once but under ten times. Its antigen is as yet unknown. Study-level points and caveats: In terms of TCR gene usage, tumor memory CD4+ T cells clustered together with blood and lymph node memory CD4+ cells, as well as with lymph node naive CD4+ cells.

Each CDR3 protein is one row after TCRdb ran MiXCR on the 5' RACE reads. The table lists around 37,000 distinct CDR3 sequences, 29% of them singletons. The source of this sequence is a female donor with breast cancer. The sequencing sample was made of memory CD4+ T cells sorted from a lymph node. Subset of the sample: memory CD4+ T cells, CD4+CD45RO+CD25-.

The CDR3 DNA is TGTGCCAGCAACCGAGGGGGGCGGCACCCCTACGAGCAGTACTTC. Protein product: CASNRGGRHPYEQYF. This chain links TRBV7-2 with TRBJ2-7; D possibly matches TRBD1 or TRBD2 (6 bases each). This CDR3 region has 15 residues. Looked up from germline, CDR1 is SGHTA and CDR2 is FQGNSA. V was trimmed by 7 bases and J by 2 bases, leaving 18 bases between them. Full variable domain (rest looked up from reference TRBV7-2 and TRBJ2-7): GAGVSQSPSNKVTEKGKDVELRCDPISGHTALYWYRQSLGQGLEFLIYFQGNSAPDKSGLPSDRFSAERTGGSVSTLTIQRTQQEDSAVYLCASNRGGRHPYEQYFGPGTRLTVT.